The rows below give T cell receptor beta chains drawn from one sample of a study of blood T cells in healthy people across ages. TCRdb itself ran the 5' RACE reads through MiXCR, one entry per CDR3 protein. Here the sample spans about 680,000 distinct CDR3 sequences, about 52% being singletons. Sequencing was performed on blood. Source of these receptors: a woman aged 55-75 years in good health. Both conserved end residues are trimmed from each CDR3. Part of the rows lack a size; the others show once, few, many or a class for expanded clones.

J	size	V	CDR3
TRBJ2-1	.	TRBV7-2	ASSWGGVAGVSYNEQF
TRBJ2-1	.	TRBV10-3	AISESGSGRARGGSYNEQF
TRBJ1-2	.	TRBV12-3/TRBV12-4	ASSLNSLANYGYT
TRBJ1-2	.	TRBV5-1	ASSLEGTANYGYT
TRBJ2-5	.	TRBV6-5	AGRGWETQY
TRBJ2-1	.	TRBV3-1	ASSQISGEEQF
TRBJ2-7	.	TRBV5-1	ASSVAGTAYEQY
TRBJ2-4	many	TRBV7-6	ASSSSEGGSLAKNIQY
TRBJ2-6	few	TRBV7-2	ASSLAYRPGSGANVLT
TRBJ1-6	.	TRBV6-4	ASRRDGKNNSPLH
TRBJ2-1	many	TRBV15	ATSRQGARTEQF
TRBJ1-5	.	TRBV2	ASGASSNQPQH
TRBJ2-3	.	TRBV5-1	ASSLFMPGSSTDTQY
TRBJ2-7	few	TRBV7-2	ASSWGSTSGYEQY
TRBJ1-2	once	TRBV7-2	ASSLRYGYT
TRBJ1-2	few	TRBV24-1	ATSDTGYGYT
TRBJ1-1	few	TRBV10-3	AISAFQGAIGGNTEAF
TRBJ1-1	few	TRBV5-1	ASSLEGTGHGTTEAF
TRBJ1-4	.	TRBV7-9	ASSPGGGPREKLF